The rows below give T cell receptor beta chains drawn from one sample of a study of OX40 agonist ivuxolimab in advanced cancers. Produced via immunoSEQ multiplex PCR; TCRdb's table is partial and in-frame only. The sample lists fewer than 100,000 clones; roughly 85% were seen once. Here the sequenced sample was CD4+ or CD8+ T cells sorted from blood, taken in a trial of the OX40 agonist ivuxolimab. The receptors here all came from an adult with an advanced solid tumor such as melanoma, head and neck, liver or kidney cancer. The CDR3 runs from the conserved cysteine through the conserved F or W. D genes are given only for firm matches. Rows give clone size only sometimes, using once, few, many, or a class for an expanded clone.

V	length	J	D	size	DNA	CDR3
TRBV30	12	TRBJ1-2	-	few	TGTGCCTGGGATTGGAGGGGACGTGGCTACACCTTC	CAWDWRGRGYTF
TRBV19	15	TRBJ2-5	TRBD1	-	TGTGCCAGTCGAATGGACAGGTCGGACTCGGAGACCCAGTACTTC	CASRMDRSDSETQYF
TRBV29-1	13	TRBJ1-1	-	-	TGCAGCGCCCTCAACGGGGTCGGCACTGAAGCTTTCTTT	CSALNGVGTEAFF
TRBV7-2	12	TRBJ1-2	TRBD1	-	TGTGCCAGCAGCCGCGACAGGGGCCGCTACACCTTC	CASSRDRGRYTF
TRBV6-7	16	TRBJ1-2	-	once	TGTGCCAGCAGCAGTCTCCGCCTCGGAGCTAACTATGGCTACACCTTC	CASSSLRLGANYGYTF
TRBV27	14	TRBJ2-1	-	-	TGTGCCAGCAGTTTAAGAGGCTCCTACAATGAGCAGTTCTTC	CASSLRGSYNEQFF
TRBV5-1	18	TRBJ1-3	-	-	TGCGCCAGCAGCTTGGCCGGGTTCGGGCCGAACTCTGGAAACACCATATATTTT	CASSLAGFGPNSGNTIYF
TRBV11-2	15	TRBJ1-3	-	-	TGTGCCAGCAGCCGGGGGGTCGGCTCTGGAAACACCATATATTTT	CASSRGVGSGNTIYF
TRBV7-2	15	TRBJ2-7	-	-	TGTGCCAGCAGCTTAGGTGAAGCTTACTCCTACGAGCAGTACTTC	CASSLGEAYSYEQYF
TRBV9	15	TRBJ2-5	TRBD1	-	TGTGCCAGCAGCGTGAGGGCAGGGGGCCAAGAGACCCAGTACTTC	CASSVRAGGQETQYF
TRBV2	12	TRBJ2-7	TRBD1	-	TGTGCCAGCAGTGGACAGGGTCACGAGCAGTACTTC	CASSGQGHEQYF
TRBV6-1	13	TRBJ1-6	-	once	TGTGCCATCACGGTTGAATATAATTCACCCCTCCACTTT	CAITVEYNSPLHF
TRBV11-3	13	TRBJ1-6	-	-	TGTGCCAGCAGCTACAACAGGGATTCACCCCTCCACTTT	CASSYNRDSPLHF
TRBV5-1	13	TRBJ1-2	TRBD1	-	TGCGCCAGCAGCAAAGACAGGGTACGGGGCTACACCTTC	CASSKDRVRGYTF
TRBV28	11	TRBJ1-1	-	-	TGTGCCAGCAGTTCGCATGCGAAAGCTTTCTTT	CASSSHAKAFF
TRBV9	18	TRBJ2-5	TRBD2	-	TGTGCCAGCAGCGTAGGATTAGCGGGGGGGCCTAATCAAGAGACCCAGTACTTC	CASSVGLAGGPNQETQYF
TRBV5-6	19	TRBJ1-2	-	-	TGTGCCAGCAGCTTAGTTGTCGGGGGGAGTCAGATAGAGGGAGATGGCTACACCTTC	CASSLVVGGSQIEGDGYTF
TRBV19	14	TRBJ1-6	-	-	TGTGCCAGTAGTATTCCCGAGAGGGATTCACCCCTCCACTTT	CASSIPERDSPLHF
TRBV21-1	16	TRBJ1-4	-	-	TGTGCCAGCAGCCCACTTGGTAGGTCTCTAATTGGGAGACTGTTTTTT	CASSPLGRSLIGRLFF
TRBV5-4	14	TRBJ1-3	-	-	TGTGCCAGCAGCTCGCAGGGGTCTGGAAACACCATATATTTT	CASSSQGSGNTIYF
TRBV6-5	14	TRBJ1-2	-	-	TGTGCCAGCAGTTTGGGGAATTCTAACTATGGCTACACCTTC	CASSLGNSNYGYTF